This is a list of T cell receptor beta chains from one sample in a study of blood T cell repertoires in COVID-19. Using immunoSEQ multiplex PCR, the repertoire was profiled, and TCRdb retains in-frame clones only, with some absent. Of under 300,000 clones detected, around four fifths appear once; the ten largest clones hold around 2%. Specimen: peripheral blood. The receptors shown here come from a man aged 25-40 years who had recovered from COVID-19. The CDR3 runs from the conserved cysteine through the conserved F or W. A D gene is named only where the DNA matches it firmly. Size is stated for part of the rows, as once, few or many counts, or as a class when the clone is expanded.

TRBV10-3	TRBD1	.	TRBJ2-7	CAISILGTGGFEQYF	TGTGCCATCAGCATACTCGGGACAGGGGGCTTCGAGCAGTACTTC
TRBV18	.	.	TRBJ2-2	CASSPEGLTGELFF	TGTGCCAGCTCACCGGAGGGCTTGACCGGGGAGCTGTTTTTT
TRBV11-3	.	.	TRBJ2-1	CASSLGRYNEQFF	TGTGCCAGCAGCTTAGGCAGATACAATGAGCAGTTCTTC
TRBV2	TRBD1	.	TRBJ1-2	CASIVTGRRGYTF	TGTGCCAGCATCGTGACAGGGAGGCGAGGCTACACCTTC
TRBV4-1	TRBD1	once	TRBJ1-1	CASSQAAAGTVTEAFF	TGCGCCAGCAGCCAAGCGGCGGCTGGGACAGTCACTGAAGCTTTCTTT
TRBV6-5	TRBD2	.	TRBJ2-5	CASSSRLAGRETQYF	TGTGCCAGCAGTTCTAGACTAGCGGGGAGGGAGACCCAGTACTTC
TRBV2	TRBD1	.	TRBJ2-1	CASTLDRGDNEQFF	TGTGCCAGCACCCTTGACAGGGGTGACAATGAGCAGTTCTTC
TRBV4-1	.	.	TRBJ2-5	CASSHRSPSERETQYF	TGCGCCAGCAGCCACCGGTCCCCGTCTGAGCGGGAGACCCAGTACTTC
TRBV5-1	TRBD2	.	TRBJ2-5	CASTTDGGVFSETQYF	TGCGCCAGCACTACAGACGGGGGGGTATTTTCAGAGACCCAGTACTTC
TRBV7-9	.	.	TRBJ1-1	CASSFSAAEAFF	TGTGCCAGCAGCTTTTCGGCGGCTGAAGCTTTCTTT
TRBV13	.	.	TRBJ2-1	CASSPDRASYNEQFF	TGTGCCAGCAGCCCAGACAGAGCTTCCTACAATGAGCAGTTCTTC
TRBV5-1	.	.	TRBJ2-3	CASSLALASSTDTQYF	TGCGCCAGCAGCTTGGCGTTGGCTTCTAGCACAGATACGCAGTATTTT
TRBV5-1	TRBD1	.	TRBJ1-2	CASSIDRGGPGYGYTF	TGCGCCAGCAGCATCGACAGGGGGGGTCCCGGCTATGGCTACACCTTC
TRBV19	.	.	TRBJ2-4	CASSSREAAKNIQYF	TGTGCCAGTAGTAGCAGGGAAGCCGCCAAAAACATTCAGTACTTC
TRBV24-1	.	.	TRBJ2-5	CATSEPGGLETQYF	TGTGCCACCAGTGAGCCAGGGGGGCTAGAGACCCAGTACTTC
TRBV11-2	TRBD1	few	TRBJ1-5	CASSLGGTGMDNQPQHF	TGTGCCAGCAGCTTAGGGGGGACAGGGATGGACAATCAGCCCCAGCATTTT
TRBV4-1	TRBD2	.	TRBJ2-3	CASSQPPATAGGSTDTQYF	TGCGCCAGCAGCCAACCCCCTGCGACGGCGGGGGGCAGCACAGATACGCAGTATTTT
TRBV11-2	.	once	TRBJ1-4	CASSRKGGSGEKLFF	TGTGCCAGCAGCCGTAAAGGGGGTAGTGGAGAAAAACTGTTTTTT
TRBV10-3	TRBD1	.	TRBJ2-2	CATGQGLTGELFF	TGTGCCACGGGACAGGGACTTACCGGGGAGCTGTTTTTT
TRBV3-1/TRBV3-2	TRBD2	once	TRBJ2-1	CASTTGVAGPNEQFF	TGTGCCAGCACCACAGGAGTAGCGGGGCCCAATGAGCAGTTCTTC
TRBV7-3	TRBD2	.	TRBJ2-3	CASSLTTGTSGGTDTQYF	TGTGCCAGCAGCTTAACTACGGGGACTAGCGGGGGGACAGATACGCAGTATTTT
TRBV7-6	TRBD2	.	TRBJ2-2	CASSLGPAGATNTGELFF	TGTGCCAGCAGCTTAGGCCCAGCGGGGGCAACGAACACCGGGGAGCTGTTTTTT
TRBV13	TRBD2	.	TRBJ2-5	CASSLSGSGGTQETQYF	TGTGCCAGCAGCTTAAGTGGAAGCGGGGGGACCCAAGAGACCCAGTACTTC
TRBV4-1	TRBD2	.	TRBJ2-1	CASSRGGLAALGNEQFF	TGCGCCAGCAGCCGTGGGGGACTAGCGGCCCTCGGGAATGAGCAGTTCTTC
TRBV5-4	TRBD2	.	TRBJ2-5	CASGTSGGRLGETQYF	TGTGCCAGCGGAACTAGCGGGGGGAGGTTAGGAGAGACCCAGTACTTC
TRBV18	.	.	TRBJ2-5	CASSPQGRETQYF	TGTGCCAGCTCACCCCAGGGTAGGGAGACCCAGTACTTC
TRBV2	.	once	TRBJ1-1	CASSPSGNTEAFF	TGTGCCAGCAGTCCATCGGGGAACACTGAAGCTTTCTTT
TRBV18	TRBD1	.	TRBJ1-3	CASSPPGGGNTIYF	TGTGCCAGCTCACCTCCAGGGGGAGGAAACACCATATATTTT
TRBV28	.	.	TRBJ2-5	CASSPQSADQETQYF	TGTGCCAGCAGCCCCCAGTCAGCGGACCAAGAGACCCAGTACTTC